Listed below are T cell receptor beta chains from one sample, sequenced in a study of blood T cell repertoires in COVID-19. The method was immunoSEQ multiplex PCR; TCRdb's version includes in-frame clones alone and lacks a portion of them. The top ten clones hold 5.1% of a sample with 45,000 to 65,000 clones, roughly 90% of them seen once. The sample was peripheral blood. Source of these receptors: a man older than 75 in a cohort sampled during active COVID-19. The CDR3 runs from the conserved cysteine through the conserved F or W. A D gene is named only where the DNA matches it firmly. Size values are once, few and many counts, or a class for expanded clones, and some rows have none.

V: TRBV27; size: -; D: TRBD1; J: TRBJ1-4; DNA: TGTGCCAGCAGTGAACAGGGGGCGCGGGAAAAACTGTTTTTT; CDR3: CASSEQGAREKLFF
V: TRBV4-1; size: -; D: TRBD1; J: TRBJ2-5; DNA: TGCGCCAGCAGCCAAGCAGGACAGGGGTATGAGACCCAGTACTTC; CDR3: CASSQAGQGYETQYF
V: TRBV5-4; size: -; D: -; J: TRBJ2-7; DNA: TGTGCCAGCAGCTTCGGAGGATTGAGCTCCTACGAGCAGTACTTC; CDR3: CASSFGGLSSYEQYF
V: TRBV6-5; size: -; D: -; J: TRBJ1-2; DNA: TGTGCCAGCAGTCCCCACAGGGACCCAACCTTTGGCTACACCTTC; CDR3: CASSPHRDPTFGYTF
V: TRBV7-2; size: -; D: -; J: TRBJ2-5; DNA: TGTGCCAGCAGTCGGCAGGGGGGAGAGACCCAGTACTTC; CDR3: CASSRQGGETQYF
V: TRBV30; size: once; D: -; J: TRBJ2-5; DNA: TGTGCCTGGAACAAGGTAGCCCAAGAGACCCAGTACTTC; CDR3: CAWNKVAQETQYF
V: TRBV6-2/TRBV6-3; size: -; D: TRBD2; J: TRBJ2-3; DNA: TGTGCCAGCACCCCAGGACTAGCGGCCATCCCAAGCACAGATACGCAGTATTTT; CDR3: CASTPGLAAIPSTDTQYF
V: TRBV6-5; size: -; D: -; J: TRBJ2-7; DNA: TGTGCCAGCAGTAAACAGGGACCCTACGAGCAGTACTTC; CDR3: CASSKQGPYEQYF
V: TRBV9; size: -; D: TRBD1; J: TRBJ2-3; DNA: TGTGCCAGCAGCGTAGCGGACAGGGCAAGCACAGATACGCAGTATTTT; CDR3: CASSVADRASTDTQYF
V: TRBV9; size: few; D: TRBD1; J: TRBJ1-3; DNA: TGTGCCAGCAGCGCGGGACAGGGGACGAACACCATATATTTT; CDR3: CASSAGQGTNTIYF
V: TRBV4-1; size: -; D: TRBD1; J: TRBJ1-5; DNA: TGCGCCAGCAGCCAAGGGACAGGGGTTGGAAATCAGCCCCAGCATTTT; CDR3: CASSQGTGVGNQPQHF
V: TRBV5-6; size: -; D: TRBD1; J: TRBJ2-7; DNA: TGTGCCAGCAGCGGACAGGGTATTTCCTACGAGCAGTACTTC; CDR3: CASSGQGISYEQYF
V: TRBV10-3; size: -; D: -; J: TRBJ2-2; DNA: TGTGCCATCAGTGAACGTCAGGGCACCGGGGAGCTGTTTTTT; CDR3: CAISERQGTGELFF
V: TRBV5-1; size: once; D: -; J: TRBJ1-6; DNA: TGCGCCAGCAGCTATACTCAGACAGTTTATAATTCACCCCTCCACTTT; CDR3: CASSYTQTVYNSPLHF
V: TRBV30; size: -; D: -; J: TRBJ2-6; DNA: TGTGCCTGGAGTATAAGCAGGGCTGGGGCCAACGTCCTGACTTTC; CDR3: CAWSISRAGANVLTF
V: TRBV6-6; size: -; D: -; J: TRBJ2-1; DNA: TGTGCCAGCAGTCGCCCGACTGGAGCCTACAATGAGCAGTTCTTC; CDR3: CASSRPTGAYNEQFF
V: TRBV7-9; size: -; D: TRBD1; J: TRBJ2-3; DNA: TGTGCCAGCAGCTTAATTACAGGGGGCCTCACAGATACGCAGTATTTT; CDR3: CASSLITGGLTDTQYF